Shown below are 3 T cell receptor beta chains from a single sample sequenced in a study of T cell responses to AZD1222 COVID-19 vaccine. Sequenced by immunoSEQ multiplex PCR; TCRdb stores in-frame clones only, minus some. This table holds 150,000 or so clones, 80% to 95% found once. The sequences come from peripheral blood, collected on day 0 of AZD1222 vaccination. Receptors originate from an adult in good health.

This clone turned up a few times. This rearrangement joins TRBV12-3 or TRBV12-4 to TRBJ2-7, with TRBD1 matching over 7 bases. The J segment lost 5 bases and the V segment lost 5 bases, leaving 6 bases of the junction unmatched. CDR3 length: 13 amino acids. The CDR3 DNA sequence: TGTGCCAGCAGTGGGACAGCTTACCACGAGCAGTACTTC. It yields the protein CASSGTAYHEQYF.

The DNA for the CDR3 is TGTGCCAGCAGCTTATCAGGGTACTATGGCTACACCTTC. It encodes CASSLSGYYGYTF. The chain recombines TRBV7-3 with TRBJ1-2; TRBD1 is a possible D gene (5 bases). Trimming cost V 2 bases and J 3 bases, with 7 bases left between them. The CDR3 is made up of 13 amino acids. Per the germline V gene, CDR1 is SGHTA and CDR2 is FQGTGA.

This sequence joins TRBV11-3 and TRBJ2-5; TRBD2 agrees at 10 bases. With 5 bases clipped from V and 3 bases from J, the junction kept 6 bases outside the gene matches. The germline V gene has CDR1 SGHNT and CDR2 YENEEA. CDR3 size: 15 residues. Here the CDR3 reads CASSRTSGLKETQYF. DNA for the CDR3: TGTGCCAGCAGCCGGACTAGCGGATTGAAAGAGACCCAGTACTTC.